This T cell receptor (beta chain) was documented in a study of blood T cell repertoires in COVID-19 (TCRdb year 2020). As for the study more broadly: The collaborator samples originated in the United States, Italy and Spain and spanned the acute and convalescent phases of COVID-19. Subjects who had been exposed to COVID-19, were actively infected with it, or had recovered from it provided the deeply sampled blood TCRbeta repertoires that made up the dataset. Samples were obtained from the ongoing ImmuneRACE study (first 160 participants) and from 950 to 1,500 subjects provided by 6 global collaborators. Sample metadata almost always included a de-identified subject ID, COVID-19 status, age in years and sex. The repertoires were made available in a free public database intended to serve as a resource for research on the immune response to SARS-CoV-2. Where available, HLA class I and class II types were obtained from metadata supplied by the sample provider rather than from assay-based typing. The prospective study material was composed of cDNA or gDNA derived from T cells, B-cell-depleted T cells, or PBMCs. What the study reported, not specific to this receptor: Clinical and demographic metadata were provided uncurated, with the amount varying by source and participant.

TCRbeta CDR3 regions were amplified from genomic DNA using the immunoSEQ Assay, a bias-controlled multiplex PCR. Per the original workflow: The number of nucleated cells in each sample was estimated by amplification of reference gene primers within the assay. Sequence reads were collapsed and filtered to measure the absolute abundance of every unique TCRbeta CDR3 rearrangement. For each sample, productive Simpson clonality was calculated by taking the square root of Simpson's diversity index across productive rearrangements. Imported from immuneACCESS, the table was reduced by TCRdb to in-frame sequences with V and J called. These copies leave out some clones; in studies compared against another copy, an unresolved V gene accounts for under half, and the cause of the remainder is not known. Clone size and V and J calls were adopted from that table, with D and trimming inferred from the DNA. The sample includes some 250,000 clones, with 81% observed a single time. The top ten hold 7.5% to 9% of the sample.

Each collaborating institution followed its own protocols to collect whole blood in K2EDTA tubes. Collaborator samples were shipped for TCRbeta analysis as frozen whole blood, isolated PBMCs, or DNA extracted from either sample type. CDR1 and CDR2, per the germline V gene (reference sequence), are GTSNPN and SVGIG. V is reduced by 3 bases and J by 7 bases, leaving a spacing of 10 bases between them. Including cysteine and phenylalanine, the CDR3 has 12 amino acids. The only DNA kept is the CDR3, 36 bases in frame from the first base. Regarding this clone: Its binding antigen is unknown. Within one base of it there is no much larger clone, and no base qualities were kept.

The source of this sequence is a woman older than 75 with acute or convalescent COVID-19. The sequenced sample consisted of peripheral blood. The chain was built from TRBV30 and TRBJ1-3; the D gene identity is not certain. The CDR3: CAWSSGGNTIYF. At the DNA level, the sequence is TGTGCCTGGAGCTCGGGCGGGAACACCATATATTTT.